What follows are 15 T cell receptor beta chains derived from one specimen sequenced in a study of Ad26.COV2.S vaccination and SARS-CoV-2 variants. TCRdb's table, derived via immunoSEQ multiplex PCR, lists solely in-frame clones and lacks some. The repertoire holds some 390,000 clones, with about 89% as singletons. Treatment given: around 19 received Ad26.COV2.S at low or high dose, single or two shots; roughly five received placebo; per-sample allocation not given. Sample collection was performed on day 63 after the first vaccine or placebo injection. The source material was peripheral blood, sampled in a trial of Ad26.COV2.S vaccine versus placebo. These TCRs come from a person aged 18-65 years who received the Ad26.COV2.S COVID-19 vaccine or a placebo.

This clone occurred a few times. The chain carries TRBV15 and TRBJ2-2, with 9 bases fitting TRBD1. Germline V lookup: CDR1 LNHNV, CDR2 YYDKDF (reference sequence). The CDR3 is 14 amino acids. V shed 6 bases, J shed 6 bases, and the junction held 5 bases outside the gene matches. The CDR3, as DNA: TGTGCCACCAGGCGGGACAGGGCGCCCGGGGAGCTGTTTTTT. It yields the protein CATRRDRAPGELFF.

The J gene is TRBJ1-5, the V gene TRBV15; TRBD1 is a possible D gene (5 bases). This CDR3 comprises 14 residues. Germline loops: CDR1 LNHNV, CDR2 YYDKDF (reference sequence). The V end lost 6 bases, the J end lost 3 bases, and 12 bases lay between the germline ends. The chain's CDR3 is CATRTGGLNQPQHF. Here the CDR3 DNA reads TGTGCCACCAGGACGGGGGGTCTCAATCAGCCCCAGCATTTT.

The J gene is TRBJ2-2, the V gene TRBV10-3; TRBD1 aligns across 9 bases. V was pared by 4 bases and J by 6 bases, with 24 bases of the junction left unmatched. The CDR3 consists of 21 residues. Germline V gene lookup returns CDR1 ENHRY and CDR2 SYGVKD. CDR3 sequence reads: CAISGQTGQGTGKELSGELFF. CDR3 nucleotides: TGTGCCATCAGTGGTCAAACGGGACAGGGAACGGGAAAAGAGTTATCCGGGGAGCTGTTTTTT.

V and J are TRBV27 and TRBJ1-2; 7 bases agree with TRBD1. This CDR3 has 14 residues. Trimming removed 5 bases from V and 7 bases from J; junction bases left unmatched: 10. CDR1 is MNHEY and CDR2 is SMNVEV in the germline V gene (reference sequence). In nucleotides, the CDR3 is TGTGCCAGCAGTCAGGGGGGACCCTACGGTGGCTACACCTTC. Translated: CASSQGGPYGGYTF.

The rearrangement uses TRBV7-2 and TRBJ1-6; D ambiguous. There are 12 residues in the CDR3. Trimming removed 5 bases at V and 10 bases at J, with 9 bases between. Germline-derived CDR1 and CDR2 are SGHTA and FQGNSA. CDR3 region: CASSPPTSPLHF. Written as DNA, the CDR3 is TGTGCCAGCAGCCCCCCCACGTCACCCCTCCACTTT.

The chain is built from TRBV10-3 and TRBJ2-2; TRBD2 agrees at 7 bases. V lost 4 bases and J lost 0; bases outside the gene matches: 5. This CDR3 is 16 amino acids long. Germline loops: CDR1 ENHRY, CDR2 SYGVKD. CDR3 DNA: TGTGCCATCAGTGGAAGGGCGGGGGCGAACACCGGGGAGCTGTTTTTT. Translation gives CAISGRAGANTGELFF.

The rearrangement links TRBV5-4 to TRBJ1-1; tentative D call: TRBD1 (5 bases). The ends were cut back, 3 bases at V and 0 bases at J, with 15 bases in the middle. The CDR3 has 16 residues. Germline V gives CDR1 SGHNT, CDR2 YYREEE (reference sequence). The CDR3 nucleotides are TGTGCCAGCAGCTCAGGTGGGACGGAAATGAACACTGAAGCTTTCTTT. This encodes CASSSGGTEMNTEAFF.

The chain employs TRBV24-1 and TRBJ2-4; maybe TRBD2 (7 bases). V was clipped by 4 bases and J by 6 bases, with 15 bases between them. Germline V gives CDR1 KGHDR, CDR2 SFDVKD. The CDR3 consists of 15 residues. This CDR3 is CATSDPGGAGNIQYF. DNA of the CDR3: TGTGCCACCAGTGACCCGGGGGGCGCGGGAAACATTCAGTACTTC.

The chain is built from TRBV30 and TRBJ2-5; no reliable D call. This CDR3 contains 13 residues. CDR1 is GTSNPN, CDR2 SVGIG, per germline (reference sequence). Trimming stripped 0 bases from V and 2 bases from J, with 7 bases between. This CDR3 is CAWSVQQQETQYF. CDR3 DNA sequence: TGTGCCTGGAGTGTTCAACAGCAAGAGACCCAGTACTTC.

The chain joins TRBV5-1 to TRBJ2-7; D is possibly TRBD1 (5 bases). Trimming took 0 bases from V and 3 from J, leaving 7 bases between them. Germline V CDR1 and CDR2: SGHRS, YFSETQ. The CDR3 contains 13 residues. This chain's CDR3 is CASSLGQFYEQYF. The CDR3 DNA reads as TGCGCCAGCAGCTTGGGACAGTTCTACGAGCAGTACTTC. Supplemented by reference TRBV5-1 and TRBJ2-7, the full variable domain reads KAGVTQTPRYLIKTRGQQVTLSCSPISGHRSVSWYQQTPGQGLQFLFEYFSETQRNKGNFPGRFSGRQFSNSRSEMNVSTLELGDSALYLCASSLGQFYEQYFGPGTRLTVT.

This clone appeared a single time. The chain recombines TRBV28 with TRBJ1-5; maybe TRBD1 (5 bases). V shed 1 base and J shed 2 bases, with 9 bases lying between them. The CDR3 sequence is 15 residues long. Germline CDR1 reads MDHEN; CDR2 reads SYDVKM. CDR3 sequence: CASSLYGAGNQPQHF. For the CDR3, the DNA is TGTGCCAGCAGTTTATACGGGGCCGGCAATCAGCCCCAGCATTTT.

The count of this clone is one. The chain combines TRBV19 with TRBJ1-5; tentatively, D is TRBD1 (5 bases). V was pared by 6 bases and J by 4 bases, with 16 bases between. Germline CDR1 and CDR2: LNHDA and SQIVND (reference sequence). The CDR3 runs 15 residues. The CDR3: CASSMGRGLNQPQHF. CDR3 DNA sequence: TGTGCCAGTAGCATGGGGCGGGGGTTAAATCAGCCCCAGCATTTT.

V usage is TRBV5-1 and J usage is TRBJ2-7; 8 bases are shared with TRBD1. CDR1 is SGHRS and CDR2 is YFSETQ in the germline V gene. Unmatched junction bases numbered 9, after V lost 4 bases and J lost 6 bases. The CDR3 loop spans 14 amino acids. As DNA, the CDR3 is TGCGCCAGCAGCCTACCCGGACAGGGCGGCGAGCAGTACTTC. This codes for CASSLPGQGGEQYF.

This clone came up a few times. The rearrangement links TRBV27 to TRBJ1-2, with D uncertain. V was pared by 0 bases and J by 3 bases, with 14 bases between. The CDR3 extends over 16 amino acids. Germline V gives CDR1 MNHEY, CDR2 SMNVEV (reference sequence). CDR3 sequence (DNA): TGTGCCAGCAGTTTATCACCTCATATGGGGTACTATGGCTACACCTTC. Protein sequence: CASSLSPHMGYYGYTF.

The rearrangement uses TRBV11-2 and TRBJ2-7; the match to TRBD1 covers 7 bases. Germline assignment: CDR1 SGHAT and CDR2 FQNNGV. Losses at the gene ends were 1 base for V and 6 bases for J; bases not matched to a gene: 6. The CDR3 runs 14 residues. CDR3 sequence: CASSLATGYGEQYF. DNA of the CDR3: TGTGCCAGCAGCTTAGCGACAGGGTACGGCGAGCAGTACTTC.